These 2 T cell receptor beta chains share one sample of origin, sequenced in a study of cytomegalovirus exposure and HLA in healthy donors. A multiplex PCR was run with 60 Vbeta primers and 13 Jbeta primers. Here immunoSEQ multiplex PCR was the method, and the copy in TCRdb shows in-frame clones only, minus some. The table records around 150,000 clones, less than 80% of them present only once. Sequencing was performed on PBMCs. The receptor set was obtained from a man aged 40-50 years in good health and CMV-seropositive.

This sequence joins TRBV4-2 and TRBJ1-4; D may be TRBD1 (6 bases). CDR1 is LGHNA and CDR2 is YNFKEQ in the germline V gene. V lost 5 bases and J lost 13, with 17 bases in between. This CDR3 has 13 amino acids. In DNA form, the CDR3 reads TGTGCCAGCAGCTCCCGACAGGCCCAACGACTGTTTTTT. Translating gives CASSSRQAQRLFF.

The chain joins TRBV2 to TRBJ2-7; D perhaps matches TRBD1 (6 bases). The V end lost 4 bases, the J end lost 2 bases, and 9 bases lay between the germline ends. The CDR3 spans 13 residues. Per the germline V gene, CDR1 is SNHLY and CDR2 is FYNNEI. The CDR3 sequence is CASSAAGAYEQYF. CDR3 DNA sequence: TGTGCCAGCAGTGCGGCAGGGGCCTACGAGCAGTACTTC. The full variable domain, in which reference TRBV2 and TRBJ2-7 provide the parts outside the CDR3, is EPEVTQTPSHQVTQMGQEVILRCVPISNHLYFYWYRQILGQKVEFLVSFYNNEISEKSEIFDDQFSVERPDGSNFTLKIRSTKLEDSAMYFCASSAAGAYEQYFGPGTRLTVT.